The 26 T cell receptor beta chains given below trace back to one sample, sequenced in a study of shared clonotypes between healthy human individuals. Generated by immunoSEQ multiplex PCR, the TCRdb table keeps only in-frame clones and is missing some. The table lists about 1,800,000 clones, about 95% of them singletons. In the naive CD8 group, cells lacked CD45RO and were positively selected for CCR7, so terminally differentiated effector memory CD45RA+ cells were left out. Material for sequencing was naive CD8+ T cells sorted from blood. The receptors were sampled from a man younger than 35 in good health.

The chain has TRBV27 and TRBJ2-1; 14 bases are shared with TRBD2. Per germline, CDR1 MNHEY and CDR2 SMNVEV (reference sequence). J lost 9 bases, V lost 5 bases, and 12 bases had no gene match. This CDR3 region has 17 residues. The CDR3 sequence: CASSHRLAGGPNIEQFF. In DNA form, the CDR3 reads TGTGCCAGCAGTCACAGACTAGCGGGAGGGCCTAACATTGAGCAGTTCTTC.

V is TRBV13 and J is TRBJ2-3; 7 bases line up with TRBD2. The CDR3 loop spans 15 amino acids. Unmatched junction bases numbered 7, after V lost 5 bases and J lost 2 bases. Germline CDR1 is PRHDT and CDR2 is FYEKMQ (reference sequence). The CDR3 reads CASSHDLADTDTQYF. CDR3 nucleotide sequence: TGTGCCAGCAGCCACGACCTAGCGGACACAGATACGCAGTATTTT.

Comments on this clone: Other DNA sequences in the sample encode the same CDR3. This chain uses TRBV6-5 with TRBJ1-5, with a tentative D call TRBD1 (5 bases). Deletions cut 0 bases from V and 3 bases from J, with 6 bases between. This CDR3 region has 14 residues. The V gene's germline CDR1 is MNHEY and CDR2 SVGAGI. The CDR3 DNA is TGTGCCAGCAGTTACTCCGGGGCCAATCAGCCCCAGCATTTT. This gives the protein CASSYSGANQPQHF.

Regarding this clone: Sequence at one end of the junction differs from germline and may be a read error. V usage is TRBV4-3 and J usage is TRBJ2-7, with a weak D call TRBD1 (5 bases). The germline V gene encodes CDR1 LGHNA and CDR2 YSLEER. There are 16 residues in the CDR3. CDR3 protein: CASSQDPPGSGDEQYF. CDR3 DNA: TGCGCTAGCAGCCAAGACCCTCCAGGGTCGGGCGACGAGCAGTACTTC.

The chain carries TRBV7-9 and TRBJ2-3, with 7 nucleotides matching TRBD1. This CDR3 is built from 15 residues. V lost 2 bases, J lost 0 bases, and 2 bases stayed unmatched. Germline V gives CDR1 SEHNR, CDR2 FQNEAQ (reference sequence). In DNA form, the CDR3 reads TGTGCCAGCAGCTTACAGGGGGTCAGCACAGATACGCAGTATTTT. This translates into CASSLQGVSTDTQYF.

Points on this clone: Other DNA sequences from this sample encode an identical CDR3 as well. The chain's CDR3 is CASSLGQNYEQYF. The CDR3 nucleotides read TGCGCCAGCAGCCTGGGACAGAATTACGAGCAGTACTTC. The chain couples TRBV4-1 to TRBJ2-7; 7 positions agree with TRBD1. CDR3 length: 13 amino acids. V lost 4 bases and J lost 4; bases outside the gene matches: 4. Germline loops: CDR1 MGHRA, CDR2 YSYEKL.

The chain couples TRBV11-2 to TRBJ2-7; no reliable D call. This CDR3 has 13 residues. The germline V gene has CDR1 SGHAT and CDR2 FQNNGV. Trimming pared 4 bases from V and 7 bases from J, leaving 14 bases between. Written as DNA, the CDR3 is TGTGCCAGCAGCTCCTGGGCGATGGATGAGCAGTACTTC. This codes for CASSSWAMDEQYF. The whole variable domain, remainder taken from reference TRBV11-2 and TRBJ2-7, is EAGVAQSPRYKIIEKRQSVAFWCNPISGHATLYWYQQILGQGPKLLIQFQNNGVVDDSQLPKDRFSAERLKGVDSTLKIQPAKLEDSAVYLCASSSWAMDEQYFGPGTRLTVT.

The J gene is TRBJ1-1, the V gene TRBV30; D remains unclear. Germline CDR1 reads GTSNPN; CDR2 reads SVGIG (reference sequence). The CDR3 is 12 residues long. V was pared by 8 bases and J by 4 bases, with 14 bases between. The CDR3 protein is CARLVGPTEAFF. The CDR3 coding sequence is TGTGCCCGCCTCGTCGGGCCCACTGAAGCTTTCTTT.

The chain uses TRBV2 and TRBJ2-3; unclear D gene. CDR3 length: 13 residues. V lost 7 bases and J lost 3, with 11 bases in between. CDR1 and CDR2 (germline): SNHLY, FYNNEI. Here the CDR3 DNA reads TGTGCCAGCACTTCATTTTTAACAGATACGCAGTATTTT. Translated, it gives CASTSFLTDTQYF.

The V gene is TRBV7-6, the J gene TRBJ2-7; the match to TRBD2 covers 11 bases. The CDR3 is made up of 17 amino acids. Trimming took 5 bases from V and 2 from J; bases not matched to a gene: 11. CDR1 is SGHVS, CDR2 FNYEAQ, per germline. CDR3 region: CASSSRLAGGRTYEQYF. The CDR3 region has the DNA TGTGCCAGCAGCAGTAGGCTAGCGGGAGGCCGAACCTACGAGCAGTACTTC.

The chain recombines TRBV13 with TRBJ1-5, with 9 positions matching TRBD1. The J segment lost 7 bases and the V segment lost 5 bases, leaving 6 bases of the junction unmatched. Germline-derived CDR1 and CDR2 are PRHDT and FYEKMQ (reference sequence). The CDR3 runs to 14 residues. CDR3 loop: CASSLGTGSQPQHF. The DNA for the CDR3 is TGTGCCAGCAGCCTGGGGACAGGGAGCCAGCCCCAGCATTTT. The full variable domain, with the rest looked up from reference TRBV13 and TRBJ1-5, is AAGVIQSPRHLIKEKRETATLKCYPIPRHDTVYWYQQGPGQDPQFLISFYEKMQSDKGSIPDRFSAQQFSDYHSELNMSSLELGDSALYFCASSLGTGSQPQHFGDGTRLSIL.

The chain combines TRBV6-5 with TRBJ2-1; D ambiguous. Germline V CDR1 and CDR2: MNHEY, SVGAGI. The CDR3 covers 14 residues. Between the trimmed V and J ends, which lost 5 bases and 8 bases, there was a span of 16 bases. CDR3 in amino acids: CASSVQNSPDEQFF. CDR3 coding DNA: TGTGCCAGCAGTGTCCAAAATTCTCCGGATGAGCAGTTCTTC.

Concerning this clone itself: This same CDR3 is encoded by further DNA sequences in the sample. The genes are TRBV27 and TRBJ2-7, with TRBD2 matching 7 bases. The CDR3 totals 14 residues. Looked up from germline, CDR1 is MNHEY and CDR2 is SMNVEV (reference sequence). V was clipped by 4 bases and J by 2 bases; unmatched bases: 5. The chain's CDR3 is CASSSSGGPYEQYF. The CDR3 DNA sequence: TGTGCCAGCAGTTCTAGCGGAGGACCCTACGAGCAGTACTTC.

As concerns this clone: Other DNA sequences within the sample encode an identical CDR3. CDR3 nucleotides: TGTGCCAGCAGTCTCACTACTAGCTCCTACGAGCAGTACTTC. Translating gives CASSLTTSSYEQYF. V usage is TRBV27 and J usage is TRBJ2-7, with a weak D call TRBD2 (5 bases). Germline V gene lookup returns CDR1 MNHEY and CDR2 SMNVEV (reference sequence). The CDR3 contains 14 residues. Trimming stripped 5 bases from V and 0 bases from J, with 11 bases between.

The V and J genes are TRBV30 and TRBJ2-3, with 11 bases matching TRBD2. The CDR3 extends over 15 amino acids. Germline V lookup: CDR1 GTSNPN, CDR2 SVGIG (reference sequence). V was clipped by 2 bases and J by 3 bases; unmatched bases: 4. The CDR3 here is CAWSLTSGGTDTQYF. DNA for the CDR3: TGTGCCTGGAGTCTCACTAGCGGGGGAACAGATACGCAGTATTTT. The variable domain in full, with the rest retrieved from reference TRBV30 and TRBJ2-3, is SQTIHQWPATLVQPVGSPLSLECTVEGTSNPNLYWYRQAAGRGLQLLFYSVGIGQISSEVPQNLSASRPQDRQFILSSKKLLLSDSGFYLCAWSLTSGGTDTQYFGPGTRLTVL.

The gene calls are TRBV10-1 and TRBJ2-7, with 12 nucleotides matching TRBD2. With 8 bases clipped from V and 4 bases from J, the junction kept 3 bases outside the gene matches. This CDR3 spans 13 amino acids. Germline V gene lookup returns CDR1 WNHNN and CDR2 SYGVQD (reference sequence). The CDR3 loop reads CASATSGSYEQYF. DNA for the CDR3: TGCGCCAGCGCGACTAGCGGGAGTTACGAGCAGTACTTC.

This clone showed up just a few times. The chain couples TRBV30 to TRBJ1-1, with D hard to call. With 0 bases removed from V and 5 bases from J, the gap between germline ends came to 10 bases. The CDR3 loop spans 13 amino acids. Germline lookup yields CDR1 GTSNPN and CDR2 SVGIG (reference sequence). CDR3 region: CAWSVTAGTEAFF. CDR3 nucleotides: TGTGCCTGGAGTGTAACGGCTGGGACTGAAGCTTTCTTT.

The rearrangement joins TRBV19 to TRBJ2-2, with D hard to call. This CDR3 is 17 amino acids long. Trimming left V 5 bases short and J 0 bases short, with 16 bases between. Germline assignment: CDR1 LNHDA and CDR2 SQIVND (reference sequence). In DNA, the CDR3 is TGTGCCAGTAGTGTCGAGTGGGCGTTATCGAACACCGGGGAGCTGTTTTTT. This gives the protein CASSVEWALSNTGELFF.

Concerning this clone: Other nucleotide sequences from this sample produce the same CDR3. This chain connects TRBV7-9 to TRBJ2-7, with D unresolved. The CDR3 contains 13 residues. Deletions cut 5 bases from V and 4 bases from J, with 12 bases between. Germline assignment: CDR1 SEHNR and CDR2 FQNEAQ (reference sequence). CDR3 region: CASSPPSSYEQYF. The CDR3 coding sequence is TGTGCCAGCAGCCCTCCGTCCAGTTACGAGCAGTACTTC.

The chain has TRBV6-1 and TRBJ1-2; no reliable D call. Trimming cost V 2 bases and J 4 bases, with 14 bases left between them. The CDR3 totals 15 residues. CDR1 is MNHNS and CDR2 is SASEGT in the germline V gene. For the CDR3, the DNA is TGTGCCAGCAGTGAACCCTACGGAGGGTTCTATGGCTACACCTTC. Encoded protein: CASSEPYGGFYGYTF.

The chain has TRBV6-1 and TRBJ1-2; tentatively, D is TRBD1 (5 bases). CDR3 size: 18 residues. Deletions cut 0 bases from V and 8 bases from J, with 25 bases between. CDR1 and CDR2 from the germline V gene are MNHNS and SASEGT. Here the CDR3 DNA reads TGTGCCAGCAGTGAAGCCCCCTGGGACTCCCGTAGCGATCGGGGCTACACCTTC. It yields the protein CASSEAPWDSRSDRGYTF.

J is TRBJ1-5 and V is TRBV2; no clear D gene. Germline V gene sequence: CDR1 SNHLY, CDR2 FYNNEI. Trimming cost V 4 bases and J 6 bases, with 13 bases left between them. The CDR3 length is 14 residues. CDR3 in DNA: TGTGCCAGCAGTGGGGAGACATTCGGTCAGCCCCAGCATTTT. It specifies CASSGETFGQPQHF.

Remarks on this clone: Within the sample, other DNA sequences also encode this same CDR3. This chain links TRBV6-5 with TRBJ2-3, with D maybe TRBD1 (6 bases). The V end lost 2 bases, the J end lost 6 bases, and 12 bases lay between the germline ends. Germline values: CDR1 MNHEY, CDR2 SVGAGI. The CDR3 consists of 14 residues. This chain's CDR3 is CASSYGAGADTQYF. In DNA, the CDR3 is TGTGCCAGCAGTTACGGGGCAGGGGCTGATACGCAGTATTTT.

Here the CDR3 reads CASSQDRGQGGIEQYF. CDR3 DNA: TGCGCCAGCAGCCAAGATAGAGGGCAGGGGGGAATCGAGCAGTACTTC. V gene TRBV4-3 combines with J gene TRBJ2-7; D might be TRBD1 (7 bases). Trimming shortened V by 0 bases and J by 6 bases, and 18 bases separated the two germline ends. Per germline, CDR1 LGHNA and CDR2 YSLEER. The CDR3 runs to 16 residues.

CDR3 protein: CASSLGRETDTQYF. The DNA for the CDR3 is TGCGCCAGCAGCTTGGGGCGGGAGACAGATACGCAGTATTTT. V is TRBV5-1 and J is TRBJ2-3; 7 bases match TRBD2. The CDR3 totals 14 residues. Trimming at V came to 0 bases and at J to 3 bases, leaving 1 base not matched to a gene. Per germline, CDR1 SGHRS and CDR2 YFSETQ.

The table lists this clone with a few counts. J is TRBJ2-1 and V is TRBV19; TRBD1 is a possible D gene (5 bases). CDR3 size: 13 residues. Germline V gives CDR1 LNHDA, CDR2 SQIVND (reference sequence). Trimming left V 10 bases short and J 0 bases short, with 10 bases between. CDR3 loop: CATTGSSYNEQFF. The DNA of the CDR3 is TGTGCCACCACAGGTAGCTCCTACAATGAGCAGTTCTTC.